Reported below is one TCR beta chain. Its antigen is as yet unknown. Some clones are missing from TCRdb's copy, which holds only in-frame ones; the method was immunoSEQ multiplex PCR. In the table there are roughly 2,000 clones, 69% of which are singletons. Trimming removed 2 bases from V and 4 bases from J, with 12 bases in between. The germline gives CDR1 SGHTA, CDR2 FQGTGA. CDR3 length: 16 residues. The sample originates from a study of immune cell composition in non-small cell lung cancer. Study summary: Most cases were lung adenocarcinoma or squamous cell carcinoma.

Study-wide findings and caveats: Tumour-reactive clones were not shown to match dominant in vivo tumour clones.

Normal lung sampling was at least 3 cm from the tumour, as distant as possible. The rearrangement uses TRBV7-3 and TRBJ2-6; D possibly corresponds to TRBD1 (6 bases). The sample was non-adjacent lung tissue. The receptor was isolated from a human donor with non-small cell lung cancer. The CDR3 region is CASSLGAGVGANVLTF. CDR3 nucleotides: TGTGCCAGCAGCTTAGGAGCAGGGGTGGGGGCCAACGTCCTGACTTTC.